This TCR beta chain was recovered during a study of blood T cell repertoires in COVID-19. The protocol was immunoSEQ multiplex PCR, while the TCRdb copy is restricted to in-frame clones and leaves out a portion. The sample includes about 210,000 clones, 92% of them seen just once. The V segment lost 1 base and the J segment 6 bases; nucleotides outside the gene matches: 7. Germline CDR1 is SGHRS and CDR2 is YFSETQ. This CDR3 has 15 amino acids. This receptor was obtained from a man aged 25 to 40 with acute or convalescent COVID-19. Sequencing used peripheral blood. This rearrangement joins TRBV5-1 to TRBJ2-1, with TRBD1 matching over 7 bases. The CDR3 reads CASSLTGANPNEQFF. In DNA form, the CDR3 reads TGCGCCAGCAGCTTGACAGGGGCCAACCCCAATGAGCAGTTCTTC.